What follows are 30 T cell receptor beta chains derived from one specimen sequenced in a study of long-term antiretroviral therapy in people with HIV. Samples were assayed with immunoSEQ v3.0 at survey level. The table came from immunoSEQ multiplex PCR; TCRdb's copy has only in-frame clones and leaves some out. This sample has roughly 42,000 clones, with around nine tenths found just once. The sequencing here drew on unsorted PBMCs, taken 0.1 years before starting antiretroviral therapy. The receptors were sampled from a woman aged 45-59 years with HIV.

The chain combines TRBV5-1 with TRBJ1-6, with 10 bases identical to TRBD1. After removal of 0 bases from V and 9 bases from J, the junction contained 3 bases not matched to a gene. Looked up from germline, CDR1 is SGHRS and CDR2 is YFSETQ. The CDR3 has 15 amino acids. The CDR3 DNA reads TGCGCCAGCAGCTTGGAGGGACAGGGGACTTCACCCCTCCACTTT. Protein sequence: CASSLEGQGTSPLHF.

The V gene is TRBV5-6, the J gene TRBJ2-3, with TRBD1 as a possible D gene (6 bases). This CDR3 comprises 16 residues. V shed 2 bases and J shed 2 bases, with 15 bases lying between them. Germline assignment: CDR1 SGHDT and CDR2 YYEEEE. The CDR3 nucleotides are TGTGCCAGCAGCTTCCGAGGGGGTCCCTACACAGATACGCAGTATTTT. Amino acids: CASSFRGGPYTDTQYF. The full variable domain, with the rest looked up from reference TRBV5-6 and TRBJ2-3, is DAGVTQSPTHLIKTRGQQVTLRCSPKSGHDTVSWYQQALGQGPQFIFQYYEEEERQRGNFPDRFSGHQFPNYSSELNVNALLLGDSALYLCASSFRGGPYTDTQYFGPGTRLTVL.

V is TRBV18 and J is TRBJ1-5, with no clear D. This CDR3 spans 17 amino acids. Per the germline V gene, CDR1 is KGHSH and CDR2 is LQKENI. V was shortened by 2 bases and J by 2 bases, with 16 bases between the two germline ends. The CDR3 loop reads CASSPFRPGAGNQPQHF. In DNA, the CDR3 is TGTGCCAGCTCACCATTCCGCCCCGGTGCAGGCAATCAGCCCCAGCATTTT.

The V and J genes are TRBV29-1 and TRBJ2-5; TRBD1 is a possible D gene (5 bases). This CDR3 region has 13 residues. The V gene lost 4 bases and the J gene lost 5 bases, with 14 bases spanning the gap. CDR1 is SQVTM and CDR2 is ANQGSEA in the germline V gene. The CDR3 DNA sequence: TGCAGCGTTGCTTACTGGGGCTGGGAGACCCAGTACTTC. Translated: CSVAYWGWETQYF.

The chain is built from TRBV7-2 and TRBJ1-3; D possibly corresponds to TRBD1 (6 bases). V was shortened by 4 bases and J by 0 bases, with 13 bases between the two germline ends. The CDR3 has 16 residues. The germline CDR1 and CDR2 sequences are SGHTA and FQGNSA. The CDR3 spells CASSSQTGHSGNTIYF. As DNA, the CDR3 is TGTGCCAGCAGCTCACAGACAGGTCACTCTGGAAACACCATATATTTT.

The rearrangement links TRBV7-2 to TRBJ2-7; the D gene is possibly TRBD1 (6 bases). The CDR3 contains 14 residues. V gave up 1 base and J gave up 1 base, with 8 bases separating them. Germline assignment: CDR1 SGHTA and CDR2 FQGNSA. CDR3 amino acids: CASSLGTASYEQYF. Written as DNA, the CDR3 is TGTGCCAGCAGCTTAGGGACAGCTTCCTACGAGCAGTACTTC. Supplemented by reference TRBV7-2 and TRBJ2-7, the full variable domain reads GAGVSQSPSNKVTEKGKDVELRCDPISGHTALYWYRQSLGQGLEFLIYFQGNSAPDKSGLPSDRFSAERTGGSVSTLTIQRTQQEDSAVYLCASSLGTASYEQYFGPGTRLTVT.

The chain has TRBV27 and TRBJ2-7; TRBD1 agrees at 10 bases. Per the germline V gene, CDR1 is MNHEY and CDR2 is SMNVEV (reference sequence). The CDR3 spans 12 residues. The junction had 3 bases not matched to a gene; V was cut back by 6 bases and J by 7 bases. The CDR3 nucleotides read TGTGCCAGCAGGACAGGGGGCAGGGAGCAGTACTTC. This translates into CASRTGGREQYF.

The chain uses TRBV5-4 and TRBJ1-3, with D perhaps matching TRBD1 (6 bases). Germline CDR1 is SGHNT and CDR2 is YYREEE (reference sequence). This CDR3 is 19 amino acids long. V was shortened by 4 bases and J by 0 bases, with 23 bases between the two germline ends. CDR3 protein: CASSDNIRGGLSSGNTIYF. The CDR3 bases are TGTGCCAGCAGCGATAATATCAGGGGAGGCTTAAGCTCTGGAAACACCATATATTTT. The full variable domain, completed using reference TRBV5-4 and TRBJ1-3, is ETGVTQSPTHLIKTRGQQVTLRCSSQSGHNTVSWYQQALGQGPQFIFQYYREEENGRGNFPPRFSGLQFPNYSSELNVNALELDDSALYLCASSDNIRGGLSSGNTIYFGEGSWLTVV.

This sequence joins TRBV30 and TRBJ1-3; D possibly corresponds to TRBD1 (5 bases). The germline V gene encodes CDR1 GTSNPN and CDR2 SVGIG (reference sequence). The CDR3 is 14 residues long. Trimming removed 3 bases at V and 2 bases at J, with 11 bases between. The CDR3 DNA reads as TGTGCCTGGAGCGGGGGTAGAACTGGAAACACCATATATTTT. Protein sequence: CAWSGGRTGNTIYF.

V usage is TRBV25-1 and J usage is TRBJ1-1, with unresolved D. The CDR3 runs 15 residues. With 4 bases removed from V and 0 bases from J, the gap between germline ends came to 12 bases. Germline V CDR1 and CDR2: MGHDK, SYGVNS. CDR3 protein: CASSARGRLNTEAFF. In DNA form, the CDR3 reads TGTGCCAGCAGTGCCCGAGGCAGACTGAACACTGAAGCTTTCTTT.

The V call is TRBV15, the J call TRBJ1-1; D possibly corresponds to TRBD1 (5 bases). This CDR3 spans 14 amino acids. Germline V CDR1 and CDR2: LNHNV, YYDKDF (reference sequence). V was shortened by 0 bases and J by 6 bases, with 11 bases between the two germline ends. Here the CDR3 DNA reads TGTGCCACCAGCAGAGATGCCAGGGTCCCTGAAGCTTTCTTT. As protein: CATSRDARVPEAFF.

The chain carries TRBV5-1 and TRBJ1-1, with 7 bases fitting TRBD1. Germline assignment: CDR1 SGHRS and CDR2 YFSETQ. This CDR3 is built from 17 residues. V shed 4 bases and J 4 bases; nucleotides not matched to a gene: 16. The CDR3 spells CASSGTDRDLFGTEAFF. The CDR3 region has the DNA TGCGCCAGCAGCGGGACCGACAGGGACCTCTTCGGCACTGAAGCTTTCTTT.

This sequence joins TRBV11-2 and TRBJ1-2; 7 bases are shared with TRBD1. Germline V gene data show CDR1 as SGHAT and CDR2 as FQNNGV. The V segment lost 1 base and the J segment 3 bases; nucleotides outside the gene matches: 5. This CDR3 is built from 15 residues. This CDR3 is CASSLGQGPHYGYTF. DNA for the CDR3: TGTGCCAGCAGCTTAGGACAGGGCCCACACTATGGCTACACCTTC.

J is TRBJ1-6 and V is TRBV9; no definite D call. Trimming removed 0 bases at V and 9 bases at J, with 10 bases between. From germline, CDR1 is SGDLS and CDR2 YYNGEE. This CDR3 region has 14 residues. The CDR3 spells CASSVEGRGSPLHF. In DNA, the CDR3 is TGTGCCAGCAGCGTAGAAGGGCGGGGTTCACCCCTCCACTTT.

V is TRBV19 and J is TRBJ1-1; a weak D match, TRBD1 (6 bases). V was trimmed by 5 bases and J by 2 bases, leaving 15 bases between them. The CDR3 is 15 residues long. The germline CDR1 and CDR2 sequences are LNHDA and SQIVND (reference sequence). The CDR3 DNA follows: TGTGCCAGTAGTCTCGGACAGCTCATAAACACTGAAGCTTTCTTT. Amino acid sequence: CASSLGQLINTEAFF.

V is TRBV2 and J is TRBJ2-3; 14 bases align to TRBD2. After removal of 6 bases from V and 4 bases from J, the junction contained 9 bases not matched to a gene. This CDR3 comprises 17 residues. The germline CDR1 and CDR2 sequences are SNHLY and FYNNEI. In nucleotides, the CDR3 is TGTGCCAGCAGGGAAAGACTAGCGGGGGGGCCATCAGATACGCAGTATTTT. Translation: CASRERLAGGPSDTQYF.

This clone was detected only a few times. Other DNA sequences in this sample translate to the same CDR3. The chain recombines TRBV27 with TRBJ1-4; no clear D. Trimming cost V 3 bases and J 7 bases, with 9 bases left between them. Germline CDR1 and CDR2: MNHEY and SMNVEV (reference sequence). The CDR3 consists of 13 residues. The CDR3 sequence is CASSFSGFEKLFF. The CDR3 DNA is TGTGCCAGCAGTTTCTCGGGGTTTGAAAAACTGTTTTTT. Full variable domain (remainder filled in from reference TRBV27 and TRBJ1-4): EAQVTQNPRYLITVTGKKLTVTCSQNMNHEYMSWYRQDPGLGLRQIYYSMNVEVTDKGDVPEGYKVSRKEKRNFPLILESPSPNQTSLYFCASSFSGFEKLFFGSGTQLSVL.

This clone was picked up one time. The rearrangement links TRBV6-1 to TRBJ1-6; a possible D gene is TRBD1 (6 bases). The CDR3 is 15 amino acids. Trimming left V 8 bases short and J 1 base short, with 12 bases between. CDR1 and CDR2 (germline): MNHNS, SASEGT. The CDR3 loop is CASGRGGSYNSPLHF. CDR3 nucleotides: TGTGCCAGCGGACGAGGGGGGTCCTATAATTCACCCCTCCACTTT.

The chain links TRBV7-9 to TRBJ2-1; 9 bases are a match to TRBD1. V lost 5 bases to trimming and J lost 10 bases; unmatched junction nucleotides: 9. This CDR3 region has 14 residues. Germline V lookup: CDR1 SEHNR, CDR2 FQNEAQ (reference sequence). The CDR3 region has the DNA TGTGCCAGCAGCCCAGACCGACAGGGGGGAGAGCAGTTCTTC. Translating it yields CASSPDRQGGEQFF.

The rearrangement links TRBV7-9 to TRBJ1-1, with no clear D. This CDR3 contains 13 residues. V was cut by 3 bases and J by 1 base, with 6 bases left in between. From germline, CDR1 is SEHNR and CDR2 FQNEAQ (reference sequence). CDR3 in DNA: TGTGCCAGCAGCTTGAGGGCGAACACTGAAGCTTTCTTT. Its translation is CASSLRANTEAFF.

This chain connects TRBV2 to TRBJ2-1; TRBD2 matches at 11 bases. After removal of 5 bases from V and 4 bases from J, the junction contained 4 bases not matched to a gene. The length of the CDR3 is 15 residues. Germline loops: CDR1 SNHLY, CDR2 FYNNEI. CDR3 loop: CASSSGTSGYNEQFF. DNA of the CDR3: TGTGCCAGCAGTTCCGGGACTAGCGGTTACAATGAGCAGTTCTTC.

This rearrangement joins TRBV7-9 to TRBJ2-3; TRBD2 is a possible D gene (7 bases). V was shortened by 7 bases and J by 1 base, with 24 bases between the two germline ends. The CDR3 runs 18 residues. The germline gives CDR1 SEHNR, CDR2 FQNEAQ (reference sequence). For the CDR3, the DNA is TGTGCCAGCATTCTTACCCCAAAGAGGGGGGGAGGCACAGATACGCAGTATTTT. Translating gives CASILTPKRGGGTDTQYF.

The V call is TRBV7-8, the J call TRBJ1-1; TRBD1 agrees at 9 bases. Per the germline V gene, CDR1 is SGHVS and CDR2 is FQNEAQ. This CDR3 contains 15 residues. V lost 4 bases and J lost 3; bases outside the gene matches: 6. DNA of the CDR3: TGTGCCAGCAGCTCCTTGACAGGGGGGTACACTGAAGCTTTCTTT. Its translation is CASSSLTGGYTEAFF.

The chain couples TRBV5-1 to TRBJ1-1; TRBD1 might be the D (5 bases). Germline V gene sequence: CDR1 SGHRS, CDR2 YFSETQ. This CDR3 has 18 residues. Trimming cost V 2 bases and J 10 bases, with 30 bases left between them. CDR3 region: CASSFGHVLPKGQGVAFF. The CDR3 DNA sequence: TGCGCCAGCAGCTTCGGGCATGTCCTACCAAAAGGACAAGGAGTAGCTTTCTTT.

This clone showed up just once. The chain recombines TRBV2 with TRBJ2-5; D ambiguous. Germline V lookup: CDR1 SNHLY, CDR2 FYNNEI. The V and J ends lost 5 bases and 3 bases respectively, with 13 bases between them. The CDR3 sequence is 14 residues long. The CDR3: CASSNGRGEETQYF. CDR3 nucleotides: TGTGCCAGCAGTAATGGCAGAGGAGAAGAGACCCAGTACTTC. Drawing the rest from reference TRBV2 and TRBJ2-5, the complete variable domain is EPEVTQTPSHQVTQMGQEVILRCVPISNHLYFYWYRQILGQKVEFLVSFYNNEISEKSEIFDDQFSVERPDGSNFTLKIRSTKLEDSAMYFCASSNGRGEETQYFGPGTRLLVL.

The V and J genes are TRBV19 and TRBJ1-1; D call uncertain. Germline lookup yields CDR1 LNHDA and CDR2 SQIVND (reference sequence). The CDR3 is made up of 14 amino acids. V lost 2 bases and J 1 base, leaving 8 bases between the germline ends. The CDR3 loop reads CASSIPGENTEAFF. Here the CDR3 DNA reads TGTGCCAGTAGTATACCCGGGGAGAACACTGAAGCTTTCTTT.

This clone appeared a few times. CDR3: CASSMLAVTSGNTIYF. In DNA, the CDR3 is TGTGCCAGTAGTATGCTAGCCGTTACGTCTGGAAACACCATATATTTT. The chain recombines TRBV19 with TRBJ1-3; D is unresolved. This CDR3 is built from 16 residues. The V end was cut by 3 bases, the J end by 1 base, with 13 bases between. CDR1 LNHDA and CDR2 SQIVND come from the germline V gene (reference sequence).

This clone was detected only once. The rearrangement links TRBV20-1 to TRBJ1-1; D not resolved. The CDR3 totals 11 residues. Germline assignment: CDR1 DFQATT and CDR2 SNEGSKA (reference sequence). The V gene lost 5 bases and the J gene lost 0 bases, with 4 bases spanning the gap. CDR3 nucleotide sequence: TGCAGTGCTGCCCTGAACACTGAAGCTTTCTTT. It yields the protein CSAALNTEAFF.

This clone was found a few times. The CDR3 DNA sequence: TGTGCCAGCAGCTCGGGGGTTAACTATGGCTACACCTTC. It is translated as CASSSGVNYGYTF. V gene TRBV7-2 combines with J gene TRBJ1-2, with D tentatively TRBD1 (5 bases). CDR1 and CDR2 (germline): SGHTA, FQGNSA. The CDR3 runs 13 residues. Deletions cut 4 bases from V and 1 base from J, with 7 bases between.

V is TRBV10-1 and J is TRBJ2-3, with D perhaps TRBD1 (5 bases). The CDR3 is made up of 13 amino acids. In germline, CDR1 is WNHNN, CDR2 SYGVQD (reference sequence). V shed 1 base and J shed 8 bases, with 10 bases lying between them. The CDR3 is CASSEFVQGTQYF. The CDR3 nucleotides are TGCGCCAGCAGTGAGTTTGTTCAGGGTACGCAGTATTTT.